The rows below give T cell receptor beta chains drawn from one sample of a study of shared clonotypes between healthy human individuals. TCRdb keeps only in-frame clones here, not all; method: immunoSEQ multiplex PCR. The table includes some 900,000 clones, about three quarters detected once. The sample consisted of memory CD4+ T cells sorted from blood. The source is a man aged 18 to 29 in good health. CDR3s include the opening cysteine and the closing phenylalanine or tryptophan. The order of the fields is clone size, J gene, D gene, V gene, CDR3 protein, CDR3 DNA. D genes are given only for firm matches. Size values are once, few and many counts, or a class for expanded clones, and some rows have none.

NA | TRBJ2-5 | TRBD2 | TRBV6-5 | CASSYGPGGAETQYF | TGTGCCAGCAGTTACGGCCCGGGAGGGGCGGAGACCCAGTACTTC
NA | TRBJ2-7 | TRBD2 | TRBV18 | CASSYLRGEEQYF | TGTGCCAGCTCATACCTCCGGGGGGAAGAGCAGTACTTC
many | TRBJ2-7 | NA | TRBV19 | CASSYQGLTSSSYEQYF | TGTGCCAGTAGTTACCAGGGCCTTACCTCCAGCTCCTACGAGCAGTACTTC
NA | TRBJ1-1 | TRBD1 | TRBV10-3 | CAIVGGQGAEAFF | TGTGCCATCGTAGGGGGACAGGGGGCTGAAGCTTTCTTT
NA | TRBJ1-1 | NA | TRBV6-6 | CASSPEGRATEAFF | TGTGCCAGCAGTCCTGAGGGGCGGGCCACTGAAGCTTTCTTT
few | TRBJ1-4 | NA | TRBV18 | CASSPSGSWINEKLFF | TGTGCCAGCTCACCAAGCGGGTCCTGGATTAATGAAAAACTGTTTTTT
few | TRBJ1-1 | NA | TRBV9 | CASSGQRSTEAFF | TGTGCCAGCAGCGGCCAACGCAGCACTGAAGCTTTCTTT
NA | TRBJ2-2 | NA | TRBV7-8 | CASSSGRGTGELFF | TGTGCCAGCAGCTCAGGGAGAGGCACCGGGGAGCTGTTTTTT
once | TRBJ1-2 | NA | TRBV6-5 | CASSGTWLAGYTF | TGTGCCAGCAGCGGGACTTGGCTGGCGGGCTACACCTTC
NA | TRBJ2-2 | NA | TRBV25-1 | CASSELGVSGELFF | TGTGCCAGCAGTGAATTGGGGGTATCCGGGGAGCTGTTTTTT
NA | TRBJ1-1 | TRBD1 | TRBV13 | CASSYRQGNTEAFF | TGTGCCAGCAGCTATCGACAGGGGAACACTGAAGCTTTCTTT
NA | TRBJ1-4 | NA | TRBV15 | CATSRDPGGVTNEKLFF | TGTGCCACCAGCAGAGATCCGGGAGGGGTGACTAATGAAAAACTGTTTTTT
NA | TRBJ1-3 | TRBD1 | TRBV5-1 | CASSLEGASGNTIYF | TGCGCCAGCAGCTTGGAGGGGGCGAGTGGAAACACCATATATTTT
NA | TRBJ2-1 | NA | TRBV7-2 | CASSSPLTNEQFF | TGTGCCAGCAGCTCCCCACTGACAAATGAGCAGTTCTTC
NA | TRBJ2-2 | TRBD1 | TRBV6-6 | CASSLDRATGELFF | TGTGCCAGCAGTTTGGACAGGGCAACCGGGGAGCTGTTTTTT
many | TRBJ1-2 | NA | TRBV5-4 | CASSLVGTSIGGYTF | TGTGCCAGCAGCTTGGTGGGGACCTCTATCGGGGGCTACACCTTC
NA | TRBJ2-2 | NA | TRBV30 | CAWSAGELFF | TGTGCCTGGAGTGCCGGGGAGCTGTTTTTT
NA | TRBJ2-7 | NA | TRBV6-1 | CASSAWDEQYF | TGTGCCAGCAGTGCGTGGGACGAGCAGTACTTC
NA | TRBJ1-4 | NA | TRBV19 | CASSESGVSPANEKLFF | TGTGCCAGTAGTGAATCAGGGGTTTCGCCTGCGAATGAAAAACTGTTTTTT
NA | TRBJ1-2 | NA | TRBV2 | CASTQDTRGYTF | TGTGCCAGCACCCAGGACACTCGAGGCTACACCTTC
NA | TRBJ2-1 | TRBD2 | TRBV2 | CASSVRGGLAEQFF | TGTGCCAGCAGTGTGCGGGGGGGCTTGGCGGAGCAGTTCTTC
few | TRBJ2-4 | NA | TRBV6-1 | CASSDRYTKNIQYF | TGTGCCAGCAGTGACAGGTACACCAAAAACATTCAGTACTTC
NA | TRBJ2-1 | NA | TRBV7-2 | CASSLELAPYNEQFF | TGTGCCAGCAGCTTAGAACTAGCCCCCTACAATGAGCAGTTCTTC
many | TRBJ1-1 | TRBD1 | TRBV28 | CASSLGTGAYNTEAFF | TGTGCCAGCAGTTTAGGGACAGGGGCCTACAACACTGAAGCTTTCTTT
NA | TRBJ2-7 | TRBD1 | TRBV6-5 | CASRHQGTGYYEQYF | TGTGCCAGCAGACACCAAGGGACAGGTTACTACGAGCAGTACTTC
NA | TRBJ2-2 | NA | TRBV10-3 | CASSTILQETGELFF | TGTGCCTCCTCTACGATCCTTCAGGAAACCGGGGAGCTGTTTTTT
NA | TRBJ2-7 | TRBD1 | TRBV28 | CASSFSPRQGMQQYF | TGTGCCAGCAGTTTCTCCCCGAGACAGGGTATGCAGCAGTACTTC
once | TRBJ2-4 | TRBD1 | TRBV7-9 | CASSSSTGTANIQYF | TGTGCCAGCAGCTCATCGACCGGGACAGCGAACATTCAGTACTTC
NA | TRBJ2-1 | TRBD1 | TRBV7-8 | CASSETGGEYNEQFF | TGTGCCAGCAGCGAGACAGGGGGGGAGTACAATGAGCAGTTCTTC
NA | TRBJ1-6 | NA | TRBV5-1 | CASSLAQYQSPLHF | TGCGCCAGCAGCTTGGCGCAGTACCAATCACCCCTCCACTTT
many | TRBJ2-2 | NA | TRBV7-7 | CASSLTANTGELFF | TGTGCTAGCAGCTTAACCGCGAACACCGGGGAGCTGTTTTTT
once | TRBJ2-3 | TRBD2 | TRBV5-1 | CASRTTSGRSTDTQYF | TGCGCCAGCAGGACAACTAGCGGGAGGAGCACAGATACGCAGTATTTT
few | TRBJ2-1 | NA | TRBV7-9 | CASSLLTGSSYNEQFF | TGTGCCAGCAGCCTATTAACAGGGAGCTCCTACAATGAGCAGTTCTTC
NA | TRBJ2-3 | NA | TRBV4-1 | CASARAGTGTDTQYF | TGCGCCAGCGCCCGGGCGGGGACGGGCACAGATACGCAGTATTTT
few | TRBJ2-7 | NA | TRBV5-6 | CASSLPQDSYEQYF | TGTGCCAGCAGCTTGCCACAGGACTCCTACGAGCAGTACTTC
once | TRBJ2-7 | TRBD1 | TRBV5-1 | CASTDPDRGAHEQYF | TGCGCCAGCACCGACCCCGACAGGGGGGCCCACGAGCAGTACTTC
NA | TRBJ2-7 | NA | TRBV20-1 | CSALSEYEQYF | TGCAGTGCCCTGAGCGAATACGAGCAGTACTTC
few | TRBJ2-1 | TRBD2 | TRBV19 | CASSMEGTSGFYNEQFF | TGTGCCAGTAGTATGGAGGGGACTAGCGGGTTCTACAATGAGCAGTTCTTC
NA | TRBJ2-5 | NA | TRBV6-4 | CASSDRSGLETQYF | TGTGCCAGCAGTGACCGATCAGGGCTAGAGACCCAGTACTTC
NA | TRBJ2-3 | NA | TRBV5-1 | CASTFIPSDTQYF | TGCGCCAGCACCTTTATCCCGTCAGATACGCAGTATTTT
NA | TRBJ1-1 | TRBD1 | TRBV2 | CASRRTGPIAEAFF | TGTGCCAGCAGGAGGACAGGGCCGATAGCTGAAGCTTTCTTT
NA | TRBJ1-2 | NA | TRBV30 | CAWSRGYGYTF | TGTGCCTGGAGTCGAGGGTATGGCTACACCTTC
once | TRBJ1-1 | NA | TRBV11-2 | CASRPGWAPNTEAFF | TGTGCCAGCAGACCCGGTTGGGCCCCGAACACTGAAGCTTTCTTT
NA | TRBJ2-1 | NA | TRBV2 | CASSRDSNEQFF | TGTGCCAGCAGCCGCGACAGCAATGAGCAGTTCTTC
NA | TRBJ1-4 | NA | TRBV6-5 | CASRQPGAEKLFF | TGTGCCAGCCGTCAACCGGGGGCTGAAAAACTGTTTTTT
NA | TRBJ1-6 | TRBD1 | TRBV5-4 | CASSLDRRSPLHF | TGTGCCAGCAGCCTGGACAGGCGCTCACCCCTCCACTTT
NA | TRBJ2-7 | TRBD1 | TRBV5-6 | CASSFRQGGGEQYF | TGTGCCAGCAGCTTCAGACAGGGGGGAGGCGAGCAGTACTTC
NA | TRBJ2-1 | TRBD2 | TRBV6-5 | CASSSVAGAFYNEQFF | TGTGCCAGCAGTTCCGTAGCGGGAGCCTTCTACAATGAGCAGTTCTTC
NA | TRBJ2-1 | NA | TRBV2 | CASSPTGARGSGKGQFF | TGTGCCAGCAGTCCGACCGGGGCTAGAGGTTCCGGCAAGGGGCAGTTCTTC
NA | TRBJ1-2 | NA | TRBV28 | CASSLGRTAANYGYTF | TGTGCCAGCAGTTTAGGGCGGACAGCTGCTAACTATGGCTACACCTTC
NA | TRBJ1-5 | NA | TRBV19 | CAIGPINQPQHF | TGTGCCATCGGACCGATCAATCAGCCCCAGCATTTT
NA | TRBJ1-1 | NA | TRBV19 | CASSIGTGPAEAFF | TGTGCCAGTAGTATCGGGACGGGCCCAGCTGAAGCTTTCTTT
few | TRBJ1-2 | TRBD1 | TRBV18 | CASSPMGQGAPDYGYTF | TGTGCCAGCTCACCAATGGGACAGGGGGCGCCGGACTATGGCTACACCTTC
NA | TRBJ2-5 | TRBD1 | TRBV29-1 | CSSGQGKETQYF | TGCAGCTCGGGACAGGGGAAAGAGACCCAGTACTTC
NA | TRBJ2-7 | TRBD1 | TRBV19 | CASSMRGQGAFEQYF | TGTGCCAGTAGTATGAGGGGACAGGGGGCGTTCGAGCAGTACTTC
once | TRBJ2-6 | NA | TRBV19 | CASSVSGTGANVLTF | TGTGCCAGTAGTGTTTCCGGGACCGGGGCCAACGTCCTGACTTTC
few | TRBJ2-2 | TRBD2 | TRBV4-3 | CASSRVLGGGTGELFF | TGCGCCAGCAGCCGCGTACTCGGCGGGGGGACCGGGGAGCTGTTTTTT
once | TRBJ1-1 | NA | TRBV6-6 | CASKRGPNTEAFF | TGTGCCAGCAAAAGAGGGCCGAACACTGAAGCTTTCTTT
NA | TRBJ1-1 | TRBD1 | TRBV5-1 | CASSSDRARGTEAFF | TGCGCCAGCAGCTCCGACAGGGCAAGGGGCACTGAAGCTTTCTTT